The sequence of this T cell receptor (beta chain) was determined in a study of T cell repertoires in cytomegalovirus infection. Study summary: Carrying CMV and the relevant HLA type showed in public TCR beta signatures. Study-level results: Summed frequency of shared TCR beta families picked out CMV carriers who also had the relevant HLA. It was HLA-C-restricted CMV-specific TCR beta clonotypes that dominated the response ex vivo.

From the reads, TCRdb called clonotypes with MiXCR, one entry per CDR3 protein. The sample yields approximately 240,000 distinct CDR3 sequences, more than 9% seen once. The length of the CDR3 is 13 residues. Germline V gives CDR1 MNHEY, CDR2 SMNVEV (reference sequence). The ends were cut back, 3 bases at V and 3 bases at J, with 5 bases in the middle. This clonotype was counted ten times or more. The antigen remains unidentified. The TCR originated in a human donor in good health (CMV status not recorded). Some clones in this sample may be carry-over from other donors' samples. Source material: PBMCs. The gene calls are TRBV27 and TRBJ1-4; D gene ambiguous. The DNA of the CDR3 is TGTGCCAGCAGTTTCCAGCCTAATGAAAAACTGTTTTTT. Residues: CASSFQPNEKLFF.